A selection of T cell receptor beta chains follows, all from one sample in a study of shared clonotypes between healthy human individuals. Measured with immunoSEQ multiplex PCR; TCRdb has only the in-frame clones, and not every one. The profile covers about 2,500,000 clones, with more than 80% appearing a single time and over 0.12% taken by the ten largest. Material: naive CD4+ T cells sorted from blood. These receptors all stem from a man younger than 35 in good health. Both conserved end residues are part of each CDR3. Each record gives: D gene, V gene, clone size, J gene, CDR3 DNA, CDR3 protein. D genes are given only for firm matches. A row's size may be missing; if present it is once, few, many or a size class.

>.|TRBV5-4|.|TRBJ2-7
TGTGCCAGCAGCTCGGGACCATACTCTAACTACGAGCAGTACTTC
CASSSGPYSNYEQYF
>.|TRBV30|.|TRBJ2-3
TGTGCCTATGGACACGCTCGTTCTTTGGCTCCAGATACGCAGTATTTT
CAYGHARSLAPDTQYF
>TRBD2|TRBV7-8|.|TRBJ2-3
TGTGCCAGCAGCTTAGCGTCTAGCGGGGGCACAGATACGCAGTATTTT
CASSLASSGGTDTQYF
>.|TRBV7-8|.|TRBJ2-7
TGTGCCAGCAGCCAATCAGGCTCCTACGAGCAGTACTTC
CASSQSGSYEQYF
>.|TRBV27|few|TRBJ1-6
TGTGCCAGCAGGGGGGACCGACTAAATTCACCCCTCCACTTT
CASRGDRLNSPLHF
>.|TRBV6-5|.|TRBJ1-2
TGTGCCAGCAGTAAGACACAGGTGACTAACTATGGCTACACCTTC
CASSKTQVTNYGYTF
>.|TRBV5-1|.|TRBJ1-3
TGCGCCAGCAGCTTGGTCGGCCTATCGGGGGGAAACACCATATATTTT
CASSLVGLSGGNTIYF
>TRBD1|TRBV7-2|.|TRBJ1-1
TGTGCCAGCGGGACAGTCAAATCCACTGAAGCTTTCTTT
CASGTVKSTEAFF
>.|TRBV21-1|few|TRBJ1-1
TGTGCCAGCAGCAAAGCGGGAGGGCGGGCGGCGGGGACAGCTTTCTTT
CASSKAGGRAAGTAFF
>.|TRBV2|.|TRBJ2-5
TGTGCCAGCAGTGAATGGGGATCAGAGACCCAGTACTTC
CASSEWGSETQYF
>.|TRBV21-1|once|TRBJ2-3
TGTGCCAGCAGACGCCTTGGGGTTAAGCGGGGGAGCACAGATACGCAGTATTTT
CASRRLGVKRGSTDTQYF
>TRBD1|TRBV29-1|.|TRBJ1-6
TGCAGCGTTGAGGTGACAGGGGATTCATGGGGGTCACCCCTCCACTTT
CSVEVTGDSWGSPLHF
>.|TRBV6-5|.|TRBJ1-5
TGTGCCAGCATGAGGACGCCTTATAGCAATCAGCCCCAGCATTTT
CASMRTPYSNQPQHF
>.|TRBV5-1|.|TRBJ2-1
TGCGCCAGCAGTGAGGGGGGACGCAATGAGCAGTTCTTC
CASSEGGRNEQFF
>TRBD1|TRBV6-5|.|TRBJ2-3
TGTGCCAGCAGTTACGAAGGGGGCAGGACAGATACGCAGTATTTT
CASSYEGGRTDTQYF
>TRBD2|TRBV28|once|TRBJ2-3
TGTGCCAGCAACGGCGGGGGGGGAATACGCACAGATACGCAGTATTTT
CASNGGGGIRTDTQYF
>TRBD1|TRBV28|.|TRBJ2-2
TGTGCCAGCAGTTTCGGCGGGACAGGGAAGGTGGGCGGGGAGCTGTTTTTT
CASSFGGTGKVGGELFF
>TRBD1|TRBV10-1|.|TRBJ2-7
TGCGCCAGCAGTGTCTCGGACAGGGTTCACCTTTCCTTC
CASSVSDRVHLSF
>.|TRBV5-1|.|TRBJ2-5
TGCGCCAGCAGCTTGTCGGAGGGCCGCCAAGAGACCCAGTACTTC
CASSLSEGRQETQYF
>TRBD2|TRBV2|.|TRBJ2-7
TGTGCCAGCAGATATGGACTAGCCAAGAACGAGCAGTACTTC
CASRYGLAKNEQYF
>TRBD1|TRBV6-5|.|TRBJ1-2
TGTGCCAGCAGTTGGGGGACAGGGGGCTACACCTTC
CASSWGTGGYTF
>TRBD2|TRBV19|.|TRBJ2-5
TGTGCCAGTAGTAGGACTAGCGGGAGTGTGCTAGAGACCCAGTACTTC
CASSRTSGSVLETQYF
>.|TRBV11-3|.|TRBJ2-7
TGTGCCAGCAGCTTGGGGGGGACAGGACCCTACGAGCAGTACTTC
CASSLGGTGPYEQYF
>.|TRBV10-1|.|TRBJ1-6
TGCGCCAGCAGTGATCCCTGGGGGAGGGTCCCCTATAATTCACCCCTCCACTTT
CASSDPWGRVPYNSPLHF
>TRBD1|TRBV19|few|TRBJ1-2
TGTGCCAGTAGTATGGGGACAGAAGCTAACTATGGCTACACCTTC
CASSMGTEANYGYTF
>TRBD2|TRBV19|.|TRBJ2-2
TGTGCCAGTAGTATGGTAGCGGGGCGGACCGGGGAGCTGTTTTTT
CASSMVAGRTGELFF
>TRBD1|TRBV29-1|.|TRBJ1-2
TGCAGCGTTGATCCTGGACAGGGTGGCTACACCTTC
CSVDPGQGGYTF
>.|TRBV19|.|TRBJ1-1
TGTGCCAGTAGTTCCGTGAAGAAAGGGGCTCTTAACGCTTTCTTT
CASSSVKKGALNAFF
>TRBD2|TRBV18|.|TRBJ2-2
TGTGCCAGCTCACCCCCGGGACTAGCGGCTCCTCCGAACACCGGGGAGCTGTTTTTT
CASSPPGLAAPPNTGELFF
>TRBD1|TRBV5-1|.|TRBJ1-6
TGCGCCAGCAGCGTGGGACAGGCCAATTCACCCCTCCACTTT
CASSVGQANSPLHF
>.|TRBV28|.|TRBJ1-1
TGTGCCAGCAGTCCCCGACAGCTGGCCACTGAAGCTTTCTTT
CASSPRQLATEAFF
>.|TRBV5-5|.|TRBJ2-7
TGTGCCAGCAGCTCGCTGGGCAGCCTTTACGAGCAGTACTTC
CASSSLGSLYEQYF
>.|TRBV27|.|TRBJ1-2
TGTGCCAGCAGAGGGGGGCGGACGACTAACTATGGCTACACCTTC
CASRGGRTTNYGYTF
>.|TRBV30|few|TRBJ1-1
TGTGCCTTCTCAAACTTAGGGAACACTGAAGCTTTCTTT
CAFSNLGNTEAFF
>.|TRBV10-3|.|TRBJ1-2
TGTGCCATCAGTGAGAACGGATATCAAATCTATGGCTACACCTTC
CAISENGYQIYGYTF
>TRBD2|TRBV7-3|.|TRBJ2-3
TGTGCCAGCAGGCCTACTAGCGGCCCGCAGTATTTT
CASRPTSGPQYF
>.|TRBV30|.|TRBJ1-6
TGTGCCTGGAGATGGACGGAGAGCTCCTATAATTCACCCCTCCACTTT
CAWRWTESSYNSPLHF
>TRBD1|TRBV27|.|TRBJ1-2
TGTGCCAGCAGTGGGACAGGGCGCGCCGGCTACACCTTC
CASSGTGRAGYTF
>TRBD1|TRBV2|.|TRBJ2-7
TGTGCCAGCGAAACCGACAGGGTCCACGAGCAGTACTTC
CASETDRVHEQYF
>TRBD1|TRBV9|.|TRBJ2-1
TGTGCCAGCAGCGTAACATCCGCCGTAGGACAGGGGAAAAATGAGCAGTTCTTC
CASSVTSAVGQGKNEQFF
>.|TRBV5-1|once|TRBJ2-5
TGCGCCAGCAGCTTGGATCCCATGTCCGGGCAAGAGACCCAGTACTTC
CASSLDPMSGQETQYF
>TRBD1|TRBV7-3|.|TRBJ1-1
TGTGCCAGCAGCCCAACGACAGGGGGCACTGAAGCTTTCTTT
CASSPTTGGTEAFF
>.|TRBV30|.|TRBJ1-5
TGTGCCTGGAGTGGCCGGGCGCACAATCAGCCCCAGCATTTT
CAWSGRAHNQPQHF
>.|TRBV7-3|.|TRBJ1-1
TGTGCCAGCAGCCTCCGAAGGGGGACTGAAGCTTTCTTT
CASSLRRGTEAFF
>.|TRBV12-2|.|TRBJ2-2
TGTGCAAGTCGCTTAGATCCACTAGCGGAGCGATCGAACACCGGGGAGCTGTTTTTT
CASRLDPLAERSNTGELFF
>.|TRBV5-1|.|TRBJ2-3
TGCGCCAGCAGCCCGACCGAGGCTCGCAGCACAGATACGCAGTATTTT
CASSPTEARSTDTQYF
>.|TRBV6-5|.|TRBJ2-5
TGTGCCAGCAGTACGGACAGTCAAGAGACCCAGTACTTC
CASSTDSQETQYF
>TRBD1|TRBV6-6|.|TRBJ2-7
TGTGCCAGCAGTTACCCCCGGGACAGGGGAAGGGAGCAGTACTTC
CASSYPRDRGREQYF
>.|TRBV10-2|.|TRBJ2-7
TGCGCCAGCAGGGGACTCCTACAACCTTCCTACGAGCAGTACTTC
CASRGLLQPSYEQYF
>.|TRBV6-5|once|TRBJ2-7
TGTGCCAGCAGCCGACTAGGGGTGGGCGAGCAGTACTTC
CASSRLGVGEQYF
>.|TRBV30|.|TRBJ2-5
TGTGCCTGGGGGTCTCAAGAGACCCAGTACTTC
CAWGSQETQYF